The source of this TCR beta chain is a study of T-cell reconstitution after alpha-beta-depleted transplantation in children. Unique molecular identifiers were used in preparing the TCRbeta library. TCRdb re-called the PCR reads through MiXCR, storing one row per CDR3 protein. Counted here are a few hundred thousand distinct CDR3 sequences, over 20% occurring once; the ten biggest clones make up 3.5% to 4%. This CDR3 region has 12 residues. Germline lookup yields CDR1 SGHVS and CDR2 FQNEAQ. The V and J ends lost 5 bases and 8 bases respectively, with 12 bases between them. The chain joins TRBV7-8 to TRBJ1-1, with no clear D. The sample consisted of PBMCs from the stem cell graft donor, taken from the stem cell graft. This sequence was found in a human donor who donated a stem cell graft to a child with acute myeloid leukemia. The CDR3 nucleotides are TGTGCCAGCAGCAGGAGCCGGGCCGAAGCTTTCTTT. It codes for CASSRSRAEAFF.